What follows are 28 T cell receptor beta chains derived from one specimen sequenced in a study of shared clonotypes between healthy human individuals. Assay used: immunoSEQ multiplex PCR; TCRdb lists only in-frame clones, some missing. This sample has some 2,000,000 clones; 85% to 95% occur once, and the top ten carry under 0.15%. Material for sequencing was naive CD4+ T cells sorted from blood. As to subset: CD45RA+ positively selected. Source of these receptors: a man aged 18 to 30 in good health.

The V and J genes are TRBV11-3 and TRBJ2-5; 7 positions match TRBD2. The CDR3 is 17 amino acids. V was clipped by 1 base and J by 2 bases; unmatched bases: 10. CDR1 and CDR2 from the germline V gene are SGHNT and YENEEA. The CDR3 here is CASSLVPSGKTQETQYF. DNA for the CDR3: TGTGCCAGCAGCTTAGTTCCTAGCGGAAAAACACAAGAGACCCAGTACTTC.

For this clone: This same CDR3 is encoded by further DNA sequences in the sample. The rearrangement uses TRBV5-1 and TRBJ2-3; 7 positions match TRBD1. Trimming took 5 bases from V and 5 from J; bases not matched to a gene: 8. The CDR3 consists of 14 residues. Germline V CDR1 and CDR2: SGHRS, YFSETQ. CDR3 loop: CASSPDREGDTQYF. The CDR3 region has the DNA TGCGCCAGCAGTCCCGACAGGGAAGGAGATACGCAGTATTTT.

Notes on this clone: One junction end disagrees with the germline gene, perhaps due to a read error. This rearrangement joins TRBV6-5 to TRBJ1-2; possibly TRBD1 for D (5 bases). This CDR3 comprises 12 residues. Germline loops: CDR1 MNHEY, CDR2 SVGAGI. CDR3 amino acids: CASSLHRDSCAF. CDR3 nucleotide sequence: TGTGCCAGCAGCCTACACCGGGACTCCTGCGCCTTC.

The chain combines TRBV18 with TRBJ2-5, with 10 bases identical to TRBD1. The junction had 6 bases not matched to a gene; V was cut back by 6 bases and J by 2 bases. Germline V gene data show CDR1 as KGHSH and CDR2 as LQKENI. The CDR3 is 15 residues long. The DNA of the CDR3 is TGTGCCAGCTCTCAGACAGGGGGCCCGCAAGAGACCCAGTACTTC. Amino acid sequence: CASSQTGGPQETQYF.

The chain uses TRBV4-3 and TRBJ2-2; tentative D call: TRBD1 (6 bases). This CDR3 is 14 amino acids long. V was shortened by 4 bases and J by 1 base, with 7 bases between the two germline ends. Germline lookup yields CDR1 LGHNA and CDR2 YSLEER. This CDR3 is CASSRTVNTGELFF. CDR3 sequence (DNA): TGCGCCAGCAGCCGGACAGTGAACACCGGGGAGCTGTTTTTT.

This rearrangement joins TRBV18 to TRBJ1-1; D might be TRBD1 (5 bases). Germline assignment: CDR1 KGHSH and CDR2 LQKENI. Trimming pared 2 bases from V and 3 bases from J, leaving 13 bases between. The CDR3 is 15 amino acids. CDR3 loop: CASSPMAGSDTEAFF. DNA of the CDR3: TGTGCCAGCTCACCAATGGCAGGGTCTGACACTGAAGCTTTCTTT.

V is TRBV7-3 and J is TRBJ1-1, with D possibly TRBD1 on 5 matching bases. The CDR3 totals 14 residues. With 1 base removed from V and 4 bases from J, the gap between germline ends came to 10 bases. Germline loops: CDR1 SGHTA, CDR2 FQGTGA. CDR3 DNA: TGTGCCAGCAGCTTAAATGCGGGGGGCACTGAAGCTTTCTTT. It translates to CASSLNAGGTEAFF.

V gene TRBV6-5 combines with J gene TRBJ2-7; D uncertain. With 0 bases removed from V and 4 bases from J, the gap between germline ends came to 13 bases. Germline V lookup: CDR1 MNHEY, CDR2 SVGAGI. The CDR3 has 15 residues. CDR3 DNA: TGTGCCAGCAGTTACTCGAGGCAGGACGGGTACGAGCAGTACTTC. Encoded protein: CASSYSRQDGYEQYF.

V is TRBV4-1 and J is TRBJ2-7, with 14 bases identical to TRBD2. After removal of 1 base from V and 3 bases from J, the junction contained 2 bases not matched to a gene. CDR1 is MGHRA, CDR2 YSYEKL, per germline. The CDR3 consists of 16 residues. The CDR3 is CASSQGLAGGNYEQYF. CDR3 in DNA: TGCGCCAGCAGCCAAGGACTAGCGGGGGGGAACTACGAGCAGTACTTC.

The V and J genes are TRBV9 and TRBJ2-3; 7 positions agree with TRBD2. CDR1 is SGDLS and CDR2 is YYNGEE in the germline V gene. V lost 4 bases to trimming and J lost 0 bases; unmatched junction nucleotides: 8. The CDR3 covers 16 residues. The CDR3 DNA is TGTGCCAGCAGCTGGGGCGGGGGAACTAGCACAGATACGCAGTATTTT. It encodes CASSWGGGTSTDTQYF.

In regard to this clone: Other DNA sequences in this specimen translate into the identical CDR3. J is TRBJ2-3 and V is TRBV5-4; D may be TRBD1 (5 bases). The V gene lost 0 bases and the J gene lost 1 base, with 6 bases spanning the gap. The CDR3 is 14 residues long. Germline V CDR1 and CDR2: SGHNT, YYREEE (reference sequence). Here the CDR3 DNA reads TGTGCCAGCAGCTTGGGGGGCGGCACAGATACGCAGTATTTT. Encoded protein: CASSLGGGTDTQYF. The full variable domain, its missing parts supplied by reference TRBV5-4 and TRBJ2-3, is ETGVTQSPTHLIKTRGQQVTLRCSSQSGHNTVSWYQQALGQGPQFIFQYYREEENGRGNFPPRFSGLQFPNYSSELNVNALELDDSALYLCASSLGGGTDTQYFGPGTRLTVL.

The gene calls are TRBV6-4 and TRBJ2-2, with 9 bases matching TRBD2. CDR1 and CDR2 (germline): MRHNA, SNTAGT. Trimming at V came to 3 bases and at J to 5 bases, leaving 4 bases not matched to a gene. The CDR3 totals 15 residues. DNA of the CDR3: TGTGCCAGCAGTGAGTCTAGCGGGGCTACCGGGGAGCTGTTTTTT. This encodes CASSESSGATGELFF.

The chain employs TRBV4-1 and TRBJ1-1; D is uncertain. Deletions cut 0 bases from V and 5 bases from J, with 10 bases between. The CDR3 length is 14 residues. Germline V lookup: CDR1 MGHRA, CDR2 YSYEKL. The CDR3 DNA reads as TGCGCCAGCAGCCAAGACACGGTTCCGACTGAAGCTTTCTTT. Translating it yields CASSQDTVPTEAFF.

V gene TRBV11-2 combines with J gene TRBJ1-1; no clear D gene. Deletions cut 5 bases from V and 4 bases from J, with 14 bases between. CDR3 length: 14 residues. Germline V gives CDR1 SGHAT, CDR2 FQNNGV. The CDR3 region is CASSPGQASTEAFF. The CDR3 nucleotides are TGTGCCAGCAGCCCCGGGCAGGCTAGCACTGAAGCTTTCTTT. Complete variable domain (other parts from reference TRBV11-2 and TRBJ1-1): EAGVAQSPRYKIIEKRQSVAFWCNPISGHATLYWYQQILGQGPKLLIQFQNNGVVDDSQLPKDRFSAERLKGVDSTLKIQPAKLEDSAVYLCASSPGQASTEAFFGQGTRLTVV.

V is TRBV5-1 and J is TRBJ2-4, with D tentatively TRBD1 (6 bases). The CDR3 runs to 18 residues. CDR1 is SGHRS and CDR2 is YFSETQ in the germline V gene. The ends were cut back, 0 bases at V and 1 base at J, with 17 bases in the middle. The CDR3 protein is CASSLGIQGPRAKNIQYF. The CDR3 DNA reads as TGCGCCAGCAGCTTGGGGATACAGGGCCCCAGGGCCAAAAACATTCAGTACTTC.

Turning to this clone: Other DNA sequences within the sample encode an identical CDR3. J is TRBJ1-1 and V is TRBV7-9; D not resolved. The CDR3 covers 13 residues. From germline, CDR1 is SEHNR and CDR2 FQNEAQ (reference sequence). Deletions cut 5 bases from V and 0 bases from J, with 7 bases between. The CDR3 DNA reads TGTGCCAGCAGCCGCCAGTTGAACACTGAAGCTTTCTTT. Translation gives CASSRQLNTEAFF.

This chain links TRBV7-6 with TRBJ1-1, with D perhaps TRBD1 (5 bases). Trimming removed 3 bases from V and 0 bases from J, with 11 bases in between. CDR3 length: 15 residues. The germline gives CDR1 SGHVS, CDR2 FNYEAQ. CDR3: CASSFRDGLNTEAFF. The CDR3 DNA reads TGTGCCAGCAGCTTCCGGGACGGCTTGAACACTGAAGCTTTCTTT.

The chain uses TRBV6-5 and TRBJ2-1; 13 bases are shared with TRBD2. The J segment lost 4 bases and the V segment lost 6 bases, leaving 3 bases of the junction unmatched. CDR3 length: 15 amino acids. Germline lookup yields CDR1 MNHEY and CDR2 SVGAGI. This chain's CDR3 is CASRTGLAGYNEQFF. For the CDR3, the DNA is TGTGCCAGCAGAACGGGACTAGCGGGATACAATGAGCAGTTCTTC.

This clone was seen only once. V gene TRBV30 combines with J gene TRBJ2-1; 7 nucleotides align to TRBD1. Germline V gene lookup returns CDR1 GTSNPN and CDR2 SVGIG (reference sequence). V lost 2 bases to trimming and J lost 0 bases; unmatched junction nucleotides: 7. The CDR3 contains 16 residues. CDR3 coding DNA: TGTGCCTGGAGTAAATCCAGGGGGAGCTCCTACAATGAGCAGTTCTTC. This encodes CAWSKSRGSSYNEQFF.

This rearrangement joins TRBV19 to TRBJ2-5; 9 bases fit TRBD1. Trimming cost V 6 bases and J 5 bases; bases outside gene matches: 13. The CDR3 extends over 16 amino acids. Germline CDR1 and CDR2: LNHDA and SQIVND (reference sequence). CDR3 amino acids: CASSRNRGPTSETQYF. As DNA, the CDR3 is TGTGCCAGTAGCCGCAACAGGGGGCCTACGAGTGAGACCCAGTACTTC.

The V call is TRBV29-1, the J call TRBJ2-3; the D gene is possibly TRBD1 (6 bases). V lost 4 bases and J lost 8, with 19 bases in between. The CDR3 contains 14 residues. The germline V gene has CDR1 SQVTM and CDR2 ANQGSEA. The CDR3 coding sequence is TGCAGCGTTGCCCCAGGGGCCCGGGCCACTACGCAGTATTTT. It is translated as CSVAPGARATTQYF.

The CDR3 coding sequence is TGTGCCAGCAGTGATGGACTCCCGGGCAATCAGCCCCAGCATTTT. Translated: CASSDGLPGNQPQHF. This chain connects TRBV2 to TRBJ1-5; D uncertain. Trimming shortened V by 3 bases and J by 2 bases, and 11 bases separated the two germline ends. The CDR3 extends over 15 amino acids. The V gene's germline CDR1 is SNHLY and CDR2 FYNNEI.

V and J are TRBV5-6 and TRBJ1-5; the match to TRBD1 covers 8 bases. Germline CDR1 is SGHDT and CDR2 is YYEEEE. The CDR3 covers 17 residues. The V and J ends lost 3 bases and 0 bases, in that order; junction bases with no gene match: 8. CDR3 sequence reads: CASSSRQGQYSNQPQHF. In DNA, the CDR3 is TGTGCCAGCAGCTCTCGACAGGGGCAATATAGCAATCAGCCCCAGCATTTT.

The chain's CDR3 is CASSLHLQETQYF. The DNA for the CDR3 is TGTGCCAGCAGCTTACATCTGCAAGAGACCCAGTACTTC. The chain joins TRBV13 to TRBJ2-5; no clear D gene. The CDR3 runs 13 residues. Trimming stripped 2 bases from V and 2 bases from J, with 6 bases between. Germline V CDR1 and CDR2: PRHDT, FYEKMQ (reference sequence). The full variable domain, with the rest looked up from reference TRBV13 and TRBJ2-5, is AAGVIQSPRHLIKEKRETATLKCYPIPRHDTVYWYQQGPGQDPQFLISFYEKMQSDKGSIPDRFSAQQFSDYHSELNMSSLELGDSALYFCASSLHLQETQYFGPGTRLLVL.

The CDR3 protein is CASSPMGAGSYNSPLHF. DNA for the CDR3: TGTGCCAGCTCACCAATGGGCGCCGGCTCCTATAATTCACCCCTCCACTTT. The chain has TRBV18 and TRBJ1-6, with D unresolved. Deletions cut 2 bases from V and 0 bases from J, with 11 bases between. The germline V gene has CDR1 KGHSH and CDR2 LQKENI. There are 17 residues in the CDR3.

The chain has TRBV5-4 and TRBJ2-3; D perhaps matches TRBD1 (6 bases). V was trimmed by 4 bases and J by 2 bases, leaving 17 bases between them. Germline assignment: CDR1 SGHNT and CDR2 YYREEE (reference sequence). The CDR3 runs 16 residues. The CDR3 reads CASSPSGAPTTDTQYF. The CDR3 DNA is TGTGCCAGCAGCCCCTCAGGGGCTCCCACCACAGATACGCAGTATTTT.

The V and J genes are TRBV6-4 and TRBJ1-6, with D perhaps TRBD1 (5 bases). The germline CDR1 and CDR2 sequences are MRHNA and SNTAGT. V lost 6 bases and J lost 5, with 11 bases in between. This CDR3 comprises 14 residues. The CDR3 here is CASRRDGDNSPLHF. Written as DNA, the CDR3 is TGTGCCAGCAGGAGGGACGGGGATAATTCACCCCTCCACTTT.

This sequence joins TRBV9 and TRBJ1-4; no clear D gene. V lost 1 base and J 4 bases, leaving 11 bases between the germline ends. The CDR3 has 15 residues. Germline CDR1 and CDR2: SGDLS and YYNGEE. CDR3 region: CASSVRPDLNEKLFF. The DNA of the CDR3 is TGTGCCAGCAGCGTAAGACCAGATCTTAATGAAAAACTGTTTTTT.